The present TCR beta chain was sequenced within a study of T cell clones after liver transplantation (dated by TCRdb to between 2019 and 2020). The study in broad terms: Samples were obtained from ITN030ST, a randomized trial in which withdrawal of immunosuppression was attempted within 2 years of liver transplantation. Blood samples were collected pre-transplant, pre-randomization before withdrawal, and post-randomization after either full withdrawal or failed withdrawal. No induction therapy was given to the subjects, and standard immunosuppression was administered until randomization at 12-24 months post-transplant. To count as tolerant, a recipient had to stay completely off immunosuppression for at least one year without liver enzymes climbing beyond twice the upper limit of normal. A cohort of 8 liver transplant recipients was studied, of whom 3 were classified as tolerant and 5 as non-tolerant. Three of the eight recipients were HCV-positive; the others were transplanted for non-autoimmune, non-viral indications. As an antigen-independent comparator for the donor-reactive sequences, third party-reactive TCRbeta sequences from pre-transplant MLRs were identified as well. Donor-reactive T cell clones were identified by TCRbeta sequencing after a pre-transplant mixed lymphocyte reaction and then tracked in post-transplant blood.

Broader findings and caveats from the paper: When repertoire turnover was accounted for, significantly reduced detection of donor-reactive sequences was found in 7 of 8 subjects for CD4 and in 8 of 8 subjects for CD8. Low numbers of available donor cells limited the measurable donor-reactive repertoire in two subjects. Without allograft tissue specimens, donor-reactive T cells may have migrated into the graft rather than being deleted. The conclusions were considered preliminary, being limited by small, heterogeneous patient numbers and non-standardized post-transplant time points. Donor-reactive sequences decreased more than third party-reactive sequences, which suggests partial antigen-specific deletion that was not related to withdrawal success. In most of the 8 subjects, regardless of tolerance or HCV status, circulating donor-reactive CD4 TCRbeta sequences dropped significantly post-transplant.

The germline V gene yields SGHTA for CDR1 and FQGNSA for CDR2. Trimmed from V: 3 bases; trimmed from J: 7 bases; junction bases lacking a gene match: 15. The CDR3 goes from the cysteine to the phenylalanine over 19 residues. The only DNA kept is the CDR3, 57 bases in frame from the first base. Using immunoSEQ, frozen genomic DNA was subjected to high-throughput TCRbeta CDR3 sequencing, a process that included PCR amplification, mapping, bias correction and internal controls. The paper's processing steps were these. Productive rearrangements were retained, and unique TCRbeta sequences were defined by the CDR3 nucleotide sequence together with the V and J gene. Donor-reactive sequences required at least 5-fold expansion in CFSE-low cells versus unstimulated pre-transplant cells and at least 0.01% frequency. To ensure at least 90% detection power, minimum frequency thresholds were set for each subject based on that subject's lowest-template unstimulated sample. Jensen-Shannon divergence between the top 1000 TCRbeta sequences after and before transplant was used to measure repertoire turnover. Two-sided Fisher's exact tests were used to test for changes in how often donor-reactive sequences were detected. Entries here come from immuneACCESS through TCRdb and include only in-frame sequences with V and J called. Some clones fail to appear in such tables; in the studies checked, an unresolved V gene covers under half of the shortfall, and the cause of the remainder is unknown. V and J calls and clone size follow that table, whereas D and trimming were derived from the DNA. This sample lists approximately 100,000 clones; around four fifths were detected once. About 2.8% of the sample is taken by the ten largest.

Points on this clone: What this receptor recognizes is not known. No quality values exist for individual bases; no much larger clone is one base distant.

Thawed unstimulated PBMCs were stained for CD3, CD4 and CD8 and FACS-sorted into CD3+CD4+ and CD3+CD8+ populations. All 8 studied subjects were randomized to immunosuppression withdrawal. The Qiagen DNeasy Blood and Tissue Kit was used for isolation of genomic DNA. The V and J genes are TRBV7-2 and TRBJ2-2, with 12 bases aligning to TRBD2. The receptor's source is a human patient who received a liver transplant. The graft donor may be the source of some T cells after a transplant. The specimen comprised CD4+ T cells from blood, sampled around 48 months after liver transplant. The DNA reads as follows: TGTGCCAGCAGCTTGCGCGCGGCTAGCGGGAGGGCCTTTGGCGGGGAGCTGTTTTTT. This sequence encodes CASSLRAASGRAFGGELFF.